This T cell receptor beta chain is drawn from a study of spatial heterogeneity in lung cancer. The wider study: Within tumor regions, the number of TCR transcripts tracked closely with a T cell module score obtained from matched bulk RNA-seq. The mean occurrence of each unique TCR and UMI combination in raw reads exceeded 8.5.

This clonotype is categorized as medium-sized. Antigen: not known. Study results and limitations: Within tumors, counts of expanded alpha and beta TCRs tracked tumor mutation counts. Alpha chains reached an estimated coverage of roughly 7.1% of tumor T cells, and beta chains approximately 14%.

A unique molecular identifier was carried by every single TCR cDNA molecule. Each CDR3 protein is one row after TCRdb ran MiXCR on the 5' RACE reads. The table lists roughly 28,000 distinct CDR3 sequences, 7% to 7.5% of them singletons. Time point noted: sample taken at primary tumor resection. Trimming cost V 5 bases and J 1 base, with 9 bases left between them. CDR3 length: 14 amino acids. CDR1 MNHEY and CDR2 SMNVEV come from the germline V gene (reference sequence). V gene TRBV27 combines with J gene TRBJ1-5, with D unresolved. The sequences come from lung tumor tissue, collected at surgery. The sequence derives from a male donor with early-stage non-small cell lung cancer. This CDR3 is CASSPLGSNQPQHF. The CDR3 nucleotides are TGTGCCAGCAGTCCACTAGGGAGCAATCAGCCCCAGCATTTT.